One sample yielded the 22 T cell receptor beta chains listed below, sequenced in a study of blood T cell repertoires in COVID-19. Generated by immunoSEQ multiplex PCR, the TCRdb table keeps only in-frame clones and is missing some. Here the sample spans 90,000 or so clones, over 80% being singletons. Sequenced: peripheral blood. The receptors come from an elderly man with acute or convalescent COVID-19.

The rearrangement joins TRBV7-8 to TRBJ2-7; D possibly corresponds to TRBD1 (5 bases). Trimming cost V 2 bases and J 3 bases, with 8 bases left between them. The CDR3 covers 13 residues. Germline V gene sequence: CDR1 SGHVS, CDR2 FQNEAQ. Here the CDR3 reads CASSLRGGYEQYF. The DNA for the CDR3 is TGTGCCAGCAGCTTAAGGGGTGGCTACGAGCAGTACTTC.

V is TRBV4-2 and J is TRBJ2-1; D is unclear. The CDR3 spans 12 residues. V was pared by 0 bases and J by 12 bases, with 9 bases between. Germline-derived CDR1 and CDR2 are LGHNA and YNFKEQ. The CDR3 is CASSQEGVGQFF. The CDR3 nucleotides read TGTGCCAGCAGCCAAGAAGGAGTAGGGCAGTTCTTC.

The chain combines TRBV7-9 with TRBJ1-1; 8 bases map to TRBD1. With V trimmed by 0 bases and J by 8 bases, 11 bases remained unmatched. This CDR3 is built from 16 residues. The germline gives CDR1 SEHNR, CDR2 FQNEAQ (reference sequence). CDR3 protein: CASSLASSGQVGEAFF. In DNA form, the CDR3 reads TGTGCCAGCAGCTTAGCTTCATCGGGACAGGTGGGAGAAGCTTTCTTT.

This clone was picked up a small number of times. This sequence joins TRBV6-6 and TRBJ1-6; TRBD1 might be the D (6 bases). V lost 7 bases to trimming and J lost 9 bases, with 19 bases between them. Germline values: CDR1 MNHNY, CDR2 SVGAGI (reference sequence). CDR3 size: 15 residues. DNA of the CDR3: TGTGCCAGCACCCAATGGGAGGGGGTTCGTTCACCCCTCCACTTT. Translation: CASTQWEGVRSPLHF.

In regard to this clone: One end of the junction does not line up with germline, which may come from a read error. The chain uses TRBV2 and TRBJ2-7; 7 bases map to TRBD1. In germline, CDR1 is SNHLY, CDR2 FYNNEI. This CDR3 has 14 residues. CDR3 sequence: CAGRGTAFSYEQYF. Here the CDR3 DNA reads TGTGCCGGCAGGGGGACAGCCTTCTCCTACGAGCAGTACTTC.

CDR3 amino acids: CATSDFNLTGGYESYNSPLHF. DNA of the CDR3: TGTGCCACCAGTGATTTCAACCTGACAGGGGGATATGAATCCTATAATTCACCCCTCCACTTT. The V gene is TRBV24-1, the J gene TRBJ1-6, with 9 bases identical to TRBD1. J was trimmed by 1 base and V by 1 base; bases with no gene match: 13. Per germline, CDR1 KGHDR and CDR2 SFDVKD. This CDR3 is 21 amino acids long.

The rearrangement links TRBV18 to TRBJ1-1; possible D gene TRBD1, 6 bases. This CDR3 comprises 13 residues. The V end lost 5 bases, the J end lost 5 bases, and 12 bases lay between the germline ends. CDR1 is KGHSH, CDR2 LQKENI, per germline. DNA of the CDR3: TGTGCCAGCTCAGGATCAGGGGATACTGAAGCTTTCTTT. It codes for CASSGSGDTEAFF.

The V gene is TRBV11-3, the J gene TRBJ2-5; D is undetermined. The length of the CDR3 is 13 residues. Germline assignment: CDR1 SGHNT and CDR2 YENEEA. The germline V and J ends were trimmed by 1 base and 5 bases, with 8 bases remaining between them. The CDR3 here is CASSLGQRETQYF. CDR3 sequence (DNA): TGTGCCAGCAGCTTAGGACAAAGGGAGACCCAGTACTTC.

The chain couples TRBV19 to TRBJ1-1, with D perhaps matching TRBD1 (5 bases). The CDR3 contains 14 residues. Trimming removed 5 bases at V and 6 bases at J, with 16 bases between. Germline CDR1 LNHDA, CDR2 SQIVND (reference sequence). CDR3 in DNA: TGTGCCAGTAGTCCTCGCCAGGGATTCGCTGAAGCTTTCTTT. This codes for CASSPRQGFAEAFF.

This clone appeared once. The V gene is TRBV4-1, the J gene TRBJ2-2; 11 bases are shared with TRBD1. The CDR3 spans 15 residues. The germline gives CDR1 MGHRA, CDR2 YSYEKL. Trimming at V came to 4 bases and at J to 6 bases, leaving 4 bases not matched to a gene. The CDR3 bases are TGCGCCAGCAGCCCCCGGGGACAGGGGGCCGGGGAGCTGTTTTTT. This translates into CASSPRGQGAGELFF.

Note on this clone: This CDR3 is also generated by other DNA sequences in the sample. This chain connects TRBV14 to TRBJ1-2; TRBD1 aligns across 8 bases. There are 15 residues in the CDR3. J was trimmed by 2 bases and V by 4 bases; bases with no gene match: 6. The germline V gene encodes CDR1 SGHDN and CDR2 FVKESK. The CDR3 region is CASSLRQGWNYGYTF. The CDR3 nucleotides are TGTGCCAGCAGCCTCCGACAGGGGTGGAACTATGGCTACACCTTC.

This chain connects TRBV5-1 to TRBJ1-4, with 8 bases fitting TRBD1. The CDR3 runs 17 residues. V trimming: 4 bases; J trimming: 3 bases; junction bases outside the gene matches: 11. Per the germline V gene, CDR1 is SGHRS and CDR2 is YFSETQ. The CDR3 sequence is CASSLGQGSTSNEKLFF. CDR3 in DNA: TGCGCCAGCAGCCTCGGACAGGGAAGTACCTCTAATGAAAAACTGTTTTTT. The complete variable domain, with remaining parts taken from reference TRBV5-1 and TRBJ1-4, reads KAGVTQTPRYLIKTRGQQVTLSCSPISGHRSVSWYQQTPGQGLQFLFEYFSETQRNKGNFPGRFSGRQFSNSRSEMNVSTLELGDSALYLCASSLGQGSTSNEKLFFGSGTQLSVL.

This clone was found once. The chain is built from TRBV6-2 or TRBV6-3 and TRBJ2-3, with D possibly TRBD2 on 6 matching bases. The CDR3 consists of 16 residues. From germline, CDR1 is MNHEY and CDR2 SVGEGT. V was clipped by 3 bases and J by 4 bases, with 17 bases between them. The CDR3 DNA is TGTGCCAGCAGTTATCGGAGGGAGGAGGTATCAGATACGCAGTATTTT. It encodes CASSYRREEVSDTQYF.

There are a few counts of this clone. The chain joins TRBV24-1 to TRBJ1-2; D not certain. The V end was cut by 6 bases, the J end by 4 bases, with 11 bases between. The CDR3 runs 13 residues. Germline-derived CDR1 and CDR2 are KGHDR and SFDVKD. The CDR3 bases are TGTGCCACCAGTCCCGACGGACTCTATGGCTACACCTTC. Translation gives CATSPDGLYGYTF.

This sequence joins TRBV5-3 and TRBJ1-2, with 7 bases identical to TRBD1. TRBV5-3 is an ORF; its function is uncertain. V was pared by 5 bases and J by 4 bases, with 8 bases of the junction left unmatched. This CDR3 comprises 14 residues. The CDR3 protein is CARRLGQEFYGYTF. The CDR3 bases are TGTGCCAGAAGACTTGGACAGGAATTCTATGGCTACACCTTC.

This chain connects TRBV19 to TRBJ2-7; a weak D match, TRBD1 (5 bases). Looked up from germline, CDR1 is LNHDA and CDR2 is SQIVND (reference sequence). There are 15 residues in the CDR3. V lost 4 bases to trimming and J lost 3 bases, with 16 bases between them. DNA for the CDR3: TGTGCCAGTAGTAAGCAGGGTTTCGCGGTCTACGAGCAGTACTTC. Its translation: CASSKQGFAVYEQYF.

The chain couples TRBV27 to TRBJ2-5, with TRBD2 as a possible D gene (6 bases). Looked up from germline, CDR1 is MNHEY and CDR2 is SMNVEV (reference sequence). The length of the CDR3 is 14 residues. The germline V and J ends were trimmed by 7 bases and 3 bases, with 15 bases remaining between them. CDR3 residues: CASKLGTYEETQYF. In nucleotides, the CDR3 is TGTGCCAGCAAACTGGGGACTTATGAAGAGACCCAGTACTTC.

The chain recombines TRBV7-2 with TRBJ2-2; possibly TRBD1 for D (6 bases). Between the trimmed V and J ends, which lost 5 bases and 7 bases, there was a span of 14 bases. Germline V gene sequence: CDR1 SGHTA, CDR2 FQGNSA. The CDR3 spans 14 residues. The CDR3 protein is CASSVRTASGELFF. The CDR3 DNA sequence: TGTGCCAGCAGCGTCCGGACAGCCAGCGGGGAGCTGTTTTTT. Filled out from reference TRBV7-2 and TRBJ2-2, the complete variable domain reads GAGVSQSPSNKVTEKGKDVELRCDPISGHTALYWYRQSLGQGLEFLIYFQGNSAPDKSGLPSDRFSAERTGGSVSTLTIQRTQQEDSAVYLCASSVRTASGELFFGEGSRLTVL.

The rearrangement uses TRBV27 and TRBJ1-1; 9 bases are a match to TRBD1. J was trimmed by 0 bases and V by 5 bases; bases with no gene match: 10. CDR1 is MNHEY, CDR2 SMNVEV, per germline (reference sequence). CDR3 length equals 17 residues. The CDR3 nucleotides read TGTGCCAGCAGTGCACTAACAGGGGGCTCCCTGAACACTGAAGCTTTCTTT. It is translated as CASSALTGGSLNTEAFF.

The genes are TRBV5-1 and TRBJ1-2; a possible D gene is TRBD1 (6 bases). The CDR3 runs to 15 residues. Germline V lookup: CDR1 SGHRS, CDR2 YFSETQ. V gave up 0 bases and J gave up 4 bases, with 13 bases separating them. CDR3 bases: TGCGCCAGCAGCTTGGCGGACAGCCCTGGCTATGGCTACACCTTC. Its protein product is CASSLADSPGYGYTF.

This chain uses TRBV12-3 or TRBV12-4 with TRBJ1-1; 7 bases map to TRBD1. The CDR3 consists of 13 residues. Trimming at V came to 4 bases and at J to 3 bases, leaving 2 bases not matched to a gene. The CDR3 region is CASSYRGDTEAFF. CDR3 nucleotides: TGTGCCAGCAGTTACAGGGGCGACACTGAAGCTTTCTTT.

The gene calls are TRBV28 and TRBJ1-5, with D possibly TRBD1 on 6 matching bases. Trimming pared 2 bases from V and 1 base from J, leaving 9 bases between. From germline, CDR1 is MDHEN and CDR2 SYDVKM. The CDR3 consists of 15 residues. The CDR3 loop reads CASSLGQRSNQPQHF. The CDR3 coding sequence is TGTGCCAGCAGTTTAGGACAGAGAAGCAATCAGCCCCAGCATTTT.